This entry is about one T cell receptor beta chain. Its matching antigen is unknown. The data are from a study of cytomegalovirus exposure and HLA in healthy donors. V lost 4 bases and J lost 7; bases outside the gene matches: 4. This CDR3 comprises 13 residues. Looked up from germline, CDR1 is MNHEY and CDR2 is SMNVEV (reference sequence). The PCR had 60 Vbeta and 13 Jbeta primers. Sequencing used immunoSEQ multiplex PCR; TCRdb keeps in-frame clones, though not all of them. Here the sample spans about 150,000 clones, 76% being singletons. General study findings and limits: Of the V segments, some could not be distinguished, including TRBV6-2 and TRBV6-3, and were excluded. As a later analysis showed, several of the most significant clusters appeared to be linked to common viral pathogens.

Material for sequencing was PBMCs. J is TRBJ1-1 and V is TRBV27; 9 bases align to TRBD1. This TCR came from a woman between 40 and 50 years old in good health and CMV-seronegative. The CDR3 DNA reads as TGTGCCAGCAGTTCGGGACAGGGTCGTGAAGCTTTCTTT. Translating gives CASSSGQGREAFF.